A single sample gave rise to the 3 T cell receptor beta chains below, sequenced in a study of shared clonotypes between healthy human individuals. Profiled with immunoSEQ multiplex PCR; TCRdb holds only in-frame clones, not every one. Seen here are some 2.4 million clones, 80% to 95% observed once, and the top ten hold approximately 0.35%. Specimen: naive CD4+ T cells from PBMCs. Subset of the sample: CD45RA+ positively selected. The receptor set was obtained from a man aged 18 to 35 in good health. Some clones in this sample may be carry-over from other donors' samples.

Regarding this clone: This sample also contains other DNA sequences that code for the same CDR3. The chain couples TRBV30 to TRBJ2-7, with D possibly TRBD2 on 5 matching bases. Germline values: CDR1 GTSNPN, CDR2 SVGIG (reference sequence). Trimming pared 0 bases from V and 3 bases from J, leaving 9 bases between. This CDR3 has 13 amino acids. Here the CDR3 reads CAWSVLGSYEQYF. CDR3 DNA: TGTGCCTGGAGTGTTTTAGGGAGCTACGAGCAGTACTTC.

The CDR3 is CSARRDRNSYEQYF. The CDR3 nucleotides read TGCAGCGCTCGCCGGGACAGGAACTCCTACGAGCAGTACTTC. The chain couples TRBV29-1 to TRBJ2-7; 8 bases match TRBD1. Germline values: CDR1 SQVTM, CDR2 ANQGSEA. V lost 7 bases to trimming and J lost 0 bases; unmatched junction nucleotides: 8. The length of the CDR3 is 14 residues.

The chain is built from TRBV5-4 and TRBJ2-2, with 9 bases identical to TRBD2. This CDR3 is 16 amino acids long. In germline, CDR1 is SGHNT, CDR2 YYREEE (reference sequence). J lost 6 bases, V lost 2 bases, and 8 bases had no gene match. The CDR3 nucleotides read TGTGCCAGCAGCTTAACGCGGGAGGGCCCAGCCGGGGAGCTGTTTTTT. It translates to CASSLTREGPAGELFF.